This T cell receptor beta chain comes out of a study of Graves' ophthalmopathy and Graves' hyperthyroidism. Study results and limitations: A roughly 80% specificity and around 86% sensitivity were achieved by a 13-signature model that separated ophthalmopathy from stable hyperthyroidism.

Germline V gene lookup returns CDR1 WNHNN and CDR2 SYGVQD (reference sequence). The trim removed 0 bases at V and 7 bases at J, leaving 6 bases unmatched. The CDR3 covers 15 residues. In regard to this clonotype: Its antigen is as yet unknown.

The authors amplified TCR beta CDR3 regions from RNA transcripts. After a first-round RT-PCR with HTBI primers, a second-round multiplex PCR was run. Using its own MiXCR run on the multiplex PCR reads, TCRdb lists one record per CDR3 protein. The data show 650,000 to 900,000 distinct CDR3 sequences, roughly 40% seen once. The chain recombines TRBV10-1 with TRBJ1-5; TRBD1 aligns across 7 bases. The sequenced sample consisted of peripheral blood. The receptor's source is an adult man with Graves' ophthalmopathy. The CDR3 is CASSESTGGGQPQHF. Here the CDR3 DNA reads TGCGCCAGCAGTGAGTCCACGGGAGGGGGCCAGCCCCAGCATTTT.